This T cell receptor (beta chain) was captured in a study of cytotoxic CD8 clonotypes in ibrutinib-treated CLL. CDR1 is SGHTS, CDR2 YDEGEE, per germline. CDR3 length equals 16 residues. V lost 4 bases to trimming and J lost 0 bases, with 15 bases between them. Assay used: immunoSEQ multiplex PCR; TCRdb lists only in-frame clones, some missing. The sample consists of a few hundred thousand clones, 80% of them appearing once. The receptor was isolated from a human donor with chronic lymphocytic leukemia. The V call is TRBV5-8, the J call TRBJ2-3; the D is unclear. The sample consisted of PBMCs, taken before ibrutinib treatment. The CDR3 bases are TGTGCCAGCAGCCGAGAGTTACTGTCTAGCACAGATACGCAGTATTTT. Translated, it gives CASSRELLSSTDTQYF.